This TCR beta chain was found in a study of beta chain features in type 1 diabetes. The study, taken as a whole, reports: It was among patients, rather than healthy donors, that naive, central memory and Treg TCRB repertoires appeared more similar. For type 1 diabetes patients, VDJ junctions showed fewer insertions and more deletions. Shortening that was moderate but significant affected the TCRB CDR3s of Type 1 diabetes patients in all four CD4+ subsets.

TCRB transcripts that were expressed got sequenced, as all of the isolated RNA had been reverse transcribed. Here immunoSEQ multiplex PCR was the method, and the copy in TCRdb shows in-frame clones only, minus some. The sample has about 700,000 clones, around 15% seen once; the top ten hold about 0.02%. CDR1 and CDR2 (germline): MNHNS, SASEGT. The CDR3 is 12 amino acids. V lost 6 bases and J lost 6, with 11 bases in between. This clone has a handful of counts. Its antigen is not known. The material sequenced was naive CD4+ T cells from blood. The genes are TRBV6-1 and TRBJ1-2; perhaps TRBD1 as D (5 bases). This TCR came from a man aged 18 to 29 with type 1 diabetes. The CDR3 loop reads CASSSGTHGYTF. CDR3 DNA: TGTGCCAGCAGCTCCGGGACCCATGGCTACACCTTC.